The T cell receptor (beta chain) under discussion was sequenced for a study of T-cell reconstitution after alpha-beta-depleted transplantation in children. Study-level results: Reportedly, alpha-beta T cells present about two months post-transplant originated from several hundred expanded clones of graft origin. T cells produced anew were the main source of T-cell counts and diversity one year after transplant. From surviving recipient T cells and thymic progenitors came the high day-60 TCRbeta diversity observed in some patients.

The CDR3 totals 13 residues. V lost 0 bases to trimming and J lost 3 bases, with 6 bases between them. This clonotype was detected ten times or more. Its specificity is not known. For TCRbeta, the library was prepared with unique molecular identifiers. TCRdb passed the PCR reads through MiXCR, listing each CDR3 protein once. Of 97,000 or so distinct CDR3 sequences in the sample, 7.5% to 9% were seen once. V is TRBV12-3 or TRBV12-4 and J is TRBJ2-7, with a tentative D call TRBD2 (5 bases). Sequencing was performed on PBMCs, taken before TCRalphabeta/CD19-depleted stem cell transplant. The sequence was collected from a boy younger than 10 with acute lymphoblastic leukemia, due to receive a stem cell transplant. CDR3 region: CASSLAEDYEQYF. The CDR3 nucleotides read TGTGCCAGCAGTTTAGCGGAGGACTACGAGCAGTACTTC.